This is a list of T cell receptor beta chains from one sample in a study of early T cells in non-severe SARS-CoV-2 infection. TCRdb re-derived calls from the 5' RACE reads in MiXCR, one entry per CDR3 protein. The data contain some 82,000 distinct CDR3 sequences, around 12% of them singletons. Sequencing used whole blood, obtained at baseline. Receptors were obtained from an adult who was a healthcare worker with PCR-confirmed SARS-CoV-2 infection or an uninfected control (not recorded which). CDR3s include the opening cysteine and the closing phenylalanine or tryptophan. Fields, in order: J gene, V gene, D gene, clone size, CDR3 protein, CDR3 DNA. A D gene is named only where the DNA matches it firmly. Clone size is stated in some rows and not others, as once, few, many or a class when expanded.

J: TRBJ1-1
V: TRBV6-6
D: NA
size: NA
CDR3: CASSFRGWGMNTEAFF
DNA: TGTGCCAGCAGTTTTCGAGGTTGGGGAATGAACACTGAAGCTTTCTTT

J: TRBJ2-7
V: TRBV4-1
D: NA
size: few
CDR3: CASSSPGRVVEQYF
DNA: TGCGCCAGCAGCTCCCCGGGACGGGTCGTTGAGCAGTACTTC

J: TRBJ1-1
V: TRBV3-1
D: NA
size: many
CDR3: CASSQALQRGQAFF
DNA: TGTGCCAGCAGCCAAGCCCTGCAGCGGGGGCAAGCTTTCTTT

J: TRBJ2-7
V: TRBV18
D: NA
size: many
CDR3: CASSPVEGPVAVIAYEQYF
DNA: TGTGCCAGCTCACCTGTAGAGGGCCCCGTCGCAGTAATAGCCTACGAGCAGTACTTC

J: TRBJ2-3
V: TRBV7-8
D: NA
size: many
CDR3: CASSAKREDTQYF
DNA: TGTGCCAGCAGCGCAAAACGAGAGGATACGCAGTATTTT

J: TRBJ1-2
V: TRBV18
D: NA
size: few
CDR3: CASSRDTDYGYTF
DNA: TGTGCCAGCTCGCGCGATACGGACTATGGCTACACCTTC

J: TRBJ2-7
V: TRBV11-3
D: NA
size: NA
CDR3: CASSFGSRGIERYEQYF
DNA: TGTGCCAGCAGCTTTGGGTCCCGGGGAATAGAGAGGTACGAGCAGTACTTC

J: TRBJ2-1
V: TRBV12-3/TRBV12-4
D: TRBD1
size: NA
CDR3: CASSLRTGLLSTYNEQFF
DNA: TGTGCCAGCAGTTTGAGGACAGGGCTCTTGTCTACTTACAATGAGCAGTTCTTC

J: TRBJ1-4
V: TRBV7-9
D: NA
size: many
CDR3: CASSYKGNVEKLFF
DNA: TGTGCCAGCAGCTACAAGGGGAATGTGGAAAAACTGTTTTTT

J: TRBJ1-1
V: TRBV5-8
D: NA
size: few
CDR3: CASRRNTEAFF
DNA: TGTGCCAGCAGGAGGAACACTGAAGCTTTCTTT

J: TRBJ2-3
V: TRBV10-3
D: NA
size: medium-sized
CDR3: CAIRDLGDTQYF
DNA: TGTGCCATCAGGGACCTGGGAGATACGCAGTATTTT

J: TRBJ1-1
V: TRBV30
D: NA
size: NA
CDR3: CAWSVRGYTEAFF
DNA: TGTGCCTGGAGTGTTCGGGGCTACACTGAAGCTTTCTTT

J: TRBJ1-6
V: TRBV20-1
D: TRBD1
size: few
CDR3: CSAKTGAPVTLHF
DNA: TGCAGTGCTAAGACAGGGGCCCCGGTCACCCTCCACTTT

J: TRBJ2-7
V: TRBV10-3
D: NA
size: few
CDR3: CAISDRYEQYF
DNA: TGTGCCATCAGCGACAGGTACGAGCAGTACTTC

J: TRBJ1-2
V: TRBV4-2
D: NA
size: NA
CDR3: CASSQDGGQPYGYTF
DNA: TGTGCCAGCAGCCAAGATGGTGGACAGCCCTATGGCTACACCTTC

J: TRBJ2-2
V: TRBV5-1
D: NA
size: many
CDR3: CASTGAANTGELFF
DNA: TGCGCCAGCACTGGGGCAGCAAACACCGGGGAGCTGTTTTTT

J: TRBJ2-7
V: TRBV19
D: TRBD1
size: NA
CDR3: CASQDRADYEQYF
DNA: TGTGCCAGTCAGGACAGGGCAGACTACGAGCAGTACTTC

J: TRBJ2-3
V: TRBV6-6
D: TRBD2
size: few
CDR3: CASSPVLAGTAGDTQYF
DNA: TGTGCCAGCAGCCCTGTACTAGCGGGAACTGCAGGAGATACGCAGTATTTT

J: TRBJ2-2
V: TRBV11-2
D: TRBD2
size: many
CDR3: CASSPLAGNTGELFF
DNA: TGTGCCAGCAGCCCACTAGCGGGAAACACCGGGGAGCTGTTTTTT

J: TRBJ2-3
V: TRBV13
D: NA
size: NA
CDR3: CASSLEAGDTQYF
DNA: TGTGCCAGCAGCTTAGAGGCGGGAGATACGCAGTATTTT

J: TRBJ2-7
V: TRBV24-1
D: TRBD1
size: few
CDR3: CATSPPGQGQQEQYF
DNA: TGTGCCACGTCTCCCCCCGGACAGGGCCAGCAGGAGCAGTACTTC

J: TRBJ1-4
V: TRBV5-5
D: NA
size: few
CDR3: CASSVWDLPTNEKLFF
DNA: TGTGCCAGCAGCGTCTGGGACTTGCCTACTAATGAAAAACTGTTTTTT

J: TRBJ1-1
V: TRBV6-1
D: NA
size: few
CDR3: CASSEIIRNTEAFF
DNA: TGTGCCAGCAGTGAAATTATTCGGAACACTGAAGCTTTCTTT

J: TRBJ2-5
V: TRBV7-8
D: NA
size: once
CDR3: CASSSTSLGETQYF
DNA: TGTGCCAGCAGCTCCACTAGTTTGGGGGAGACCCAGTACTTC

J: TRBJ1-1
V: TRBV11-2
D: NA
size: few
CDR3: CASSARTLGAFF
DNA: TGTGCCAGCAGCGCGAGGACGCTTGGGGCTTTCTTT

J: TRBJ2-3
V: TRBV29-1
D: NA
size: NA
CDR3: CSGSGSSTDTQYF
DNA: TGCAGCGGGTCCGGGTCTTCCACAGATACGCAGTATTTT

J: TRBJ1-2
V: TRBV9
D: TRBD1
size: NA
CDR3: CASSVRTGEGYTF
DNA: TGTGCCAGCAGCGTAAGGACAGGGGAAGGCTACACCTTC

J: TRBJ1-4
V: TRBV14
D: NA
size: many
CDR3: CASSQDRVEKLFF
DNA: TGTGCCAGCAGCCAAGATCGGGTCGAAAAACTGTTTTTT

J: TRBJ2-3
V: TRBV20-1
D: NA
size: NA
CDR3: CSARDASGSTDTQYF
DNA: TGCAGTGCTAGAGATGCAAGCGGGAGCACAGATACGCAGTATTTT